This T cell receptor beta chain was recorded in a study of naive and memory T cell subsets (dated by TCRdb to the late 2010s). As for the study more broadly: An open-source, UMI-based TCR alpha and beta sequencing pipeline was applied to sorted naive and memory peripheral blood T cell subsets. IgG serology results and the functional CMV T cell responses were in complete agreement. RNA was DNase-treated and reverse transcribed with TCR constant-region primers, mostly using SuperScript III.

From the second PCR step on, the TCR alpha and beta chain libraries were amplified in separate reactions. CMV status of each donor was established by measuring IFNgamma production from CD4+ T cells after fresh PBMCs were stimulated overnight with CMV viral lysate. Miltenyi beads were used first to positively select CD4 T cells, and CD8 T cells were then positively selected from the CD4-negative fraction. Cells stained for CD3, CD4, CD8, CD45RA, CD27 and a live/dead dye were sorted on a BD Aria II into four subsets by CD45RA and CD27. Blood was obtained from a few healthy volunteers, and the blood from each volunteer was fractionated into CD4 and CD8 T cells and subsequently into four differentiation subsets. Approximately 120 ml of peripheral blood was drawn per donor, and PBMC were isolated by Ficoll-Paque PLUS density-gradient centrifugation. After sorting, cells were lysed in RLT buffer, RNA was extracted using a Qiagen RNeasy kit, and the extracted RNA was stored at -80 degrees C.

For this clonotype: Its antigen specificity is not known. No per-base quality is available; no much larger clone lies one base away.

V lost 5 bases and J lost 4 bases; the stretch between them is 13 bases long. Sequences LNHDA (CDR1) and SQIVND (CDR2) are obtained from the germline V gene (reference sequence). Inclusive of the bounding cysteine and phenylalanine, the CDR3 is 14 residues long. Of all the DNA, just the CDR3 is kept, 42 bases in frame from base 1. Paper-wide results and their limitations: Following error correction, more than 90% of naive TCR sequences occurred only once, which made naive abundance distributions much steeper than those of memory subsets. TCR abundance followed a power law with an exponent that was different for naive and memory subsets but consistent across the three individuals. A few larger clonotypes were found in naive repertoires, especially CD8, and these larger clonotypes were possibly memory cells re-expressing CD45RA. Single alpha or beta chain sequences, rather than paired alpha/beta receptors, were used to define clonotypes. The repertoire findings for the naive and memory subsets could not be validated, as no ground truth was available. Gini index rose and Shannon and inverse Simpson diversity fell from naive through CM, EM and EMRA in both CD4 and CD8 cells. RNA-based TCR counts may be affected by expression changes linked to T cell activation and differentiation.

Library generation was performed with UMI-ligation and nested PCR. The beta constant-region primer consisted of an equimolar mixture of two oligonucleotides that together covered TRBC1 and TRBC2. Four rounds of PCR, combining the SP2 primer with nested alpha and beta constant-region primers, were used to amplify the ligated cDNA. A single-stranded oligonucleotide containing the SP2 primer and a 12-nucleotide UMI was joined to the 3' end of the cDNA by T4 RNA ligase 1. Incubation of the ligation reaction was carried out at 16 degrees C for about 20-25 hours. PCR2 was typically run as a SYBR Green qPCR and stopped at a predetermined threshold to prevent over-amplification. Apart from the first purification, every purification step used Agencourt AMPure XP magnetic beads. Libraries were quantified by Qubit and checked on a TapeStation, with a main peak expected near 650 bp. The pooled libraries were sequenced on an Illumina MiSeq using v2 2x251 paired-end kits, which usually yielded about 0.9-2.1 million reads per sample. Each sample library was pooled at approximately 4 nM, and about 4.5-7% PhiX was included to improve cluster recognition. In the authors' own workflow: V and J genes were assigned to Demultiplexor-processed FASTQ reads by Decombinator through tag matching, with a single base-pair mismatch being allowed. UMIs were used by Collapsinator to correct both sequencing errors and frequency errors arising from PCR heterogeneity. TCRs were translated and CDR3s were extracted from the conserved cysteine to the FGXG phenylalanine by CDR3Translator, with non-productive sequences being flagged. Repertoires were subsampled to equal numbers of UMI-defined TCRs before Gini, Shannon entropy and inverse Simpson indices were calculated. Within the linear range, a power law was fitted to clonotype abundance distributions using maximum likelihood. Similar UMI counts, unique TCR numbers and clonal distributions were obtained with the pipeline and with MIGEC on one naive CD8 sample. In one analysis, naive TCRs also found in any memory subset of the same donor were removed from the naive repertoire. Repertoires were searched for approximately 7,000 CMV-associated CDR3 sequences compiled from VDJdb and a published dataset. TCRdb trimmed the raw reads at Q25, called clones with MiXCR and kept productive beta chains. Identical CDR3 protein sequences are pooled into one entry, listed with their most common genes and DNA. These V and J calls originate from TCRdb's pipeline instead of the authors' own analysis. The sample contains about 150,000 distinct CDR3 sequences, 22% of them found a single time. Roughly 0.1% of the sample goes to the ten largest clones.

This sequence uses TRBV19 and TRBJ2-3, with a weak D call of TRBD2 (7 bases match). Sequencing was done on a sample of naive CD4+ T cells from blood. This sample's cell subset or site label indicates: naive T cells, CD45RA high CD27+. This clonotype originated in a human donor in good health. The CDR3 protein sequence reads: CASSPGGRSDTQYF. The bases are TGTGCCAGTAGTCCGGGGGGCCGGTCAGATACGCAGTATTTT.